A selection of T cell receptor beta chains follows, all from one sample in a study of T cells in localized non-small cell lung cancer. TCRdb's table, derived via immunoSEQ multiplex PCR, lists solely in-frame clones and lacks some. The sample holds about 59,000 clones; approximately 90% are singletons and the top ten take 20%. Sequencing used peripheral blood, obtained before any cancer treatment. The source of these receptors is a man between 40 and 70 years old with stage I lung adenocarcinoma. The CDR3 runs from the conserved cysteine through the conserved F or W. Each record gives: V gene, clone size, J gene, D gene, CDR3 protein, CDR3 DNA. A D gene is named only where the DNA matches it firmly. For some rows the clone size is stated as once, few or many, or as a class when expanded; others skip it.

V: TRBV29-1; size: .; J: TRBJ1-1; D: .; CDR3: CSVVPISGGTEAFF; DNA: TGCAGCGTTGTCCCAATCAGCGGGGGCACTGAAGCTTTCTTT
V: TRBV19; size: .; J: TRBJ1-1; D: TRBD1; CDR3: CASSINSRTGSGTEAFF; DNA: TGTGCCAGTAGTATAAACTCCCGGACAGGTTCGGGGACTGAAGCTTTCTTT
V: TRBV5-4; size: .; J: TRBJ2-7; D: .; CDR3: CASSPGLPSSGEQYF; DNA: TGTGCCAGCAGCCCGGGACTCCCCTCCTCTGGCGAGCAGTACTTC
V: TRBV5-5; size: .; J: TRBJ2-7; D: .; CDR3: CASSLTDYEQYF; DNA: TGTGCCAGCAGCTTAACCGACTACGAGCAGTACTTC
V: TRBV5-1; size: .; J: TRBJ1-4; D: .; CDR3: CASSPTGPPNEKLFF; DNA: TGCGCCAGCAGCCCCACAGGGCCGCCTAATGAAAAACTGTTTTTT
V: TRBV18; size: .; J: TRBJ2-5; D: TRBD2; CDR3: CASSLTSGAQETQYF; DNA: TGTGCCAGCTCACTAACTAGCGGAGCCCAAGAGACCCAGTACTTC
V: TRBV5-8; size: .; J: TRBJ2-5; D: .; CDR3: CASSPGPYQETQYF; DNA: TGTGCCAGCAGCCCAGGGCCCTACCAAGAGACCCAGTACTTC
V: TRBV4-2; size: .; J: TRBJ2-7; D: .; CDR3: CASSPLPGPSYEQYF; DNA: TGTGCCAGCAGCCCACTTCCGGGGCCTTCCTACGAGCAGTACTTC
V: TRBV27; size: .; J: TRBJ1-1; D: TRBD1; CDR3: CASSGTGATEAFF; DNA: TGTGCCAGCAGTGGGACAGGGGCCACTGAAGCTTTCTTT
V: TRBV6-5; size: .; J: TRBJ2-3; D: .; CDR3: CASSYSRQRADTQYF; DNA: TGTGCCAGCAGTTACTCGAGACAGCGCGCAGATACGCAGTATTTT
V: TRBV7-9; size: .; J: TRBJ2-7; D: TRBD1; CDR3: CASSSEPGQGIYEQYF; DNA: TGTGCCAGCAGCTCTGAACCGGGACAGGGGATATACGAGCAGTACTTC
V: TRBV28; size: .; J: TRBJ1-1; D: .; CDR3: CASTLRGTEAFF; DNA: TGTGCCAGCACCCTGAGGGGGACTGAAGCTTTCTTT
V: TRBV5-1; size: .; J: TRBJ1-1; D: .; CDR3: CASSLAQGTEAFF; DNA: TGCGCCAGCAGCTTGGCCCAGGGGACGGAAGCTTTCTTT
V: TRBV9; size: .; J: TRBJ2-1; D: .; CDR3: CASSAQPDNSYNEQFF; DNA: TGTGCCAGCAGCGCCCAGCCTGACAACTCCTACAATGAGCAGTTCTTC
V: TRBV5-6; size: .; J: TRBJ2-5; D: .; CDR3: CASSFPRKETQYF; DNA: TGTGCCAGCAGCTTCCCCCGGAAAGAGACCCAGTACTTC
V: TRBV4-2; size: .; J: TRBJ2-7; D: .; CDR3: CASSQELAYYEQYF; DNA: TGTGCCAGCAGCCAAGAGCTAGCTTATTACGAGCAGTACTTC
V: TRBV7-3; size: .; J: TRBJ2-3; D: .; CDR3: CASSPSRSSSTDTQYF; DNA: TGTGCCAGCAGCCCCTCCAGGTCCTCTAGCACAGATACGCAGTATTTT
V: TRBV27; size: .; J: TRBJ2-7; D: .; CDR3: CASSLIRGGDEQYF; DNA: TGTGCCAGCAGTTTAATTAGGGGGGGGGACGAGCAGTACTTC
V: TRBV29-1; size: .; J: TRBJ2-7; D: .; CDR3: CSVVGNSHEQYF; DNA: TGCAGCGTTGTCGGCAACAGCCACGAGCAGTACTTC
V: TRBV18; size: .; J: TRBJ2-5; D: .; CDR3: CASSPFESLAPRETQYF; DNA: TGTGCCAGCTCACCATTCGAGTCGCTAGCCCCAAGGGAGACCCAGTACTTC
V: TRBV6-5; size: .; J: TRBJ2-7; D: .; CDR3: CASAPSAGAGEQYF; DNA: TGTGCCAGCGCACCGAGTGCGGGCGCGGGGGAGCAGTACTTC
V: TRBV5-1; size: .; J: TRBJ1-2; D: TRBD1; CDR3: CASSLGDSNYGYTF; DNA: TGCGCCAGCAGCTTGGGGGACAGCAACTATGGCTACACCTTC
V: TRBV6-5; size: once; J: TRBJ1-3; D: .; CDR3: CASRGRNTIYF; DNA: TGTGCCAGCAGGGGTCGAAACACCATATATTTT
V: TRBV2; size: .; J: TRBJ2-1; D: .; CDR3: CASSVQGLNYNEQFF; DNA: TGTGCCAGCAGTGTACAGGGTCTGAATTACAATGAGCAGTTCTTC
V: TRBV10-3; size: .; J: TRBJ2-5; D: TRBD1; CDR3: CAIRDSGGGETQYF; DNA: TGTGCCATCAGGGATTCAGGGGGCGGAGAGACCCAGTACTTC
V: TRBV11-2; size: .; J: TRBJ2-7; D: TRBD2; CDR3: CASSPGLADLYEQYF; DNA: TGTGCCAGCAGCCCGGGACTAGCGGATCTCTACGAGCAGTACTTC
V: TRBV19; size: .; J: TRBJ2-3; D: .; CDR3: CASSPGGGRTDTQYF; DNA: TGTGCCAGTAGCCCGGGCGGGGGCCGAACAGATACGCAGTATTTT
V: TRBV18; size: few; J: TRBJ2-5; D: .; CDR3: CASSMWTETQYF; DNA: TGTGCCAGCTCAATGTGGACGGAGACCCAGTACTTC
V: TRBV18; size: .; J: TRBJ2-2; D: .; CDR3: CASSPPVPNTGELFF; DNA: TGTGCCAGCTCACCCCCTGTCCCGAACACCGGGGAGCTGTTTTTT
V: TRBV5-1; size: .; J: TRBJ1-4; D: TRBD1; CDR3: CASSRAGQVQDEKLFF; DNA: TGCGCCAGCAGCCGAGCCGGACAGGTTCAGGATGAAAAACTGTTTTTT
V: TRBV6-1; size: .; J: TRBJ2-1; D: TRBD2; CDR3: CASSESASGRAPVLHEQFF; DNA: TGTGCCAGCAGTGAATCCGCTAGCGGGAGGGCCCCGGTTTTGCATGAGCAGTTCTTC
V: TRBV19; size: .; J: TRBJ2-5; D: .; CDR3: CASSEAGLETQYF; DNA: TGTGCCAGTAGTGAGGCAGGCTTGGAGACCCAGTACTTC
V: TRBV6-1; size: few; J: TRBJ1-3; D: .; CDR3: CASSEGPAAGNTIYF; DNA: TGTGCCAGCAGTGAAGGGCCGGCGGCTGGAAACACCATATATTTT
V: TRBV2; size: .; J: TRBJ1-4; D: .; CDR3: CASSVNVGSTNEKLFF; DNA: TGTGCCAGCAGTGTAAACGTAGGGTCAACTAATGAAAAACTGTTTTTT
V: TRBV27; size: once; J: TRBJ2-7; D: TRBD2; CDR3: CATRGLAGGGEQYF; DNA: TGTGCCACCCGGGGACTAGCGGGAGGGGGCGAGCAGTACTTC
V: TRBV4-1; size: .; J: TRBJ2-1; D: TRBD2; CDR3: CASSQAPGTSPYNEQFF; DNA: TGCGCCAGCAGCCAAGCCCCCGGGACTAGCCCCTACAATGAGCAGTTCTTC
V: TRBV29-1; size: .; J: TRBJ2-3; D: TRBD2; CDR3: CSVGAFSGTSTDTQYF; DNA: TGCAGCGTTGGCGCATTTAGCGGGACGAGCACAGATACGCAGTATTTT
V: TRBV11-2; size: .; J: TRBJ2-5; D: .; CDR3: CASSLFSGVGETQYF; DNA: TGTGCCAGCAGCTTATTTTCGGGGGTAGGAGAGACCCAGTACTTC
V: TRBV6-1; size: .; J: TRBJ2-2; D: .; CDR3: CASGIDRNTGELFF; DNA: TGTGCCAGCGGGATAGACAGAAACACCGGGGAGCTGTTTTTT
V: TRBV9; size: .; J: TRBJ2-1; D: TRBD1; CDR3: CASSASGGISYNEQFF; DNA: TGTGCCAGCAGCGCCTCAGGGGGCATCTCCTACAATGAGCAGTTCTTC
V: TRBV5-6; size: .; J: TRBJ1-5; D: .; CDR3: CASSWGPDSNQPQHF; DNA: TGTGCCAGCAGCTGGGGGCCAGATAGCAATCAGCCCCAGCATTTT
V: TRBV5-4; size: .; J: TRBJ1-3; D: .; CDR3: CASSLDRTFSGNTIYF; DNA: TGTGCCAGCAGCTTGGACAGGACTTTCTCTGGAAACACCATATATTTT